Shown below are 7 T cell receptor beta chains from a single sample sequenced in a study of T cells in Graves' hyperthyroidism and ophthalmopathy. Amplification targeted TCR beta CDR3 regions from RNA transcripts. First-round RT-PCR with HTBI primers amplified the TCR CDR3 region. Each CDR3 protein gets one entry after TCRdb re-called the multiplex PCR reads with MiXCR. The sample records about 200,000 distinct CDR3 sequences, approximately 20% being singletons. Sequences were obtained from blood. Every receptor here comes from a man between 35 and 55 years old with Graves' hyperthyroidism.

This clonotype has a handful of counts. The chain is built from TRBV6-2 or TRBV6-3 and TRBJ1-5; D not certain. Germline V gene lookup returns CDR1 MNHEY and CDR2 SVGEGT. V dropped 8 bases and J dropped 7 bases, with 24 bases sitting between them. This CDR3 has 16 residues. CDR3 nucleotides: TGTGCCAGCCATACTGCCCCCTCAGGCAGTGGACAGCCCCAGCATTTT. Residues: CASHTAPSGSGQPQHF.

This clonotype turned up a few times. This CDR3 is CASSPTTGSTEAFF. CDR3 DNA: TGTGCCAGCAGTCCGACTACAGGGAGCACTGAAGCTTTCTTT. The V call is TRBV6-1, the J call TRBJ1-1; tentatively, D is TRBD1 (6 bases). Trimming removed 5 bases at V and 4 bases at J, with 14 bases between. CDR3 length: 14 residues. The germline CDR1 and CDR2 sequences are MNHNS and SASEGT.

In this sample, this clonotype turned up many times. The junction departs from germline at one end; a sequencing error may be responsible. The chain uses TRBV18 and TRBJ2-2, with TRBD1 matching over 7 bases. CDR1 and CDR2 from the germline V gene are KGHSH and LQKENI. This CDR3 has 15 amino acids. The CDR3 DNA follows: TGTGCCAGCTCTCGGGACAGCGCGAACACCAGGGAGCTGTTTTTT. The encoded protein is CASSRDSANTRELFF.

Note on this clonotype: A much larger clone lies one base from this, so it may be a read error. The chain links TRBV2 to TRBJ2-7, with D possibly matching TRBD1 (6 bases). Trimming shortened V by 8 bases and J by 2 bases, and 13 bases separated the two germline ends. The CDR3 extends over 13 amino acids. Germline values: CDR1 SNHLY, CDR2 FYNNEI. The CDR3 protein is CASEDSRPYEQYF. CDR3 nucleotide sequence: TGTGCCAGCGAGGACAGCCGACCCTACGAGCAGTACTTC.

The gene calls are TRBV5-4 and TRBJ1-2; the match to TRBD1 covers 9 bases. This CDR3 has 14 amino acids. V lost 4 bases, J lost 5 bases, and 6 bases stayed unmatched. Germline loops: CDR1 SGHNT, CDR2 YYREEE (reference sequence). CDR3 in DNA: TGTGCCAGCAGCAATCAACAGGGGGCGTATGGCTACACCTTC. Residues: CASSNQQGAYGYTF.

V and J are TRBV28 and TRBJ2-1; the match to TRBD2 covers 15 bases. Per germline, CDR1 MDHEN and CDR2 SYDVKM. This CDR3 region has 17 residues. The trim removed 8 bases at V and 0 bases at J, leaving 5 bases unmatched. CDR3 sequence (DNA): TGTGCCAGCCTCGGACTAGCGGGGGGGAGCTCCTACAATGAGCAGTTCTTC. It encodes CASLGLAGGSSYNEQFF. Based on the CDR3 plus reference TRBV28 and TRBJ2-1, the full variable domain is DVKVTQSSRYLVKRTGEKVFLECVQDMDHENMFWYRQDPGLGLRLIYFSYDVKMKEKGDIPEGYSVSREKKERFSLILESASTNQTSMYLCASLGLAGGSSYNEQFFGPGTRLTVL.

This clonotype was counted many times. The chain couples TRBV6-1 to TRBJ1-4; D might be TRBD1 (6 bases). The CDR3 is 16 residues long. The V gene's germline CDR1 is MNHNS and CDR2 SASEGT. V was cut by 2 bases and J by 5 bases, with 15 bases left in between. The CDR3 region is CASSEWGRGGNEKLFF. The CDR3 bases are TGTGCCAGCAGTGAATGGGGCAGGGGAGGAAATGAAAAACTGTTTTTT.